The rows below give T cell receptor beta chains drawn from one sample of a study of PD-1 blockade in classical Hodgkin lymphoma. TCRdb's copy holds only in-frame clones and misses some; the assay was immunoSEQ multiplex PCR. Of tens of thousands of clones in the sample, around 82% are singletons; the top ten hold about 17%. Sample: peripheral blood mononuclear cells (PBMCs), taken before the fourth cycle of nivolumab. The receptor source for this set is a human donor with classical Hodgkin lymphoma. CDR3s include the opening cysteine and the closing phenylalanine or tryptophan. D genes are given only for firm matches. The listing skips clone size in some rows; elsewhere it reads once, few, many or a size class.

v_gene,d_gene,abundance,j_gene,len,CDR3nt,CDR3aa
TRBV28,NA,NA,TRBJ2-7,13,TGTGCCAGCAGTCCAGACTACCTCTACGAGCAGTACTTC,CASSPDYLYEQYF
TRBV6-1,NA,once,TRBJ1-1,17,TGTGCCAGCAGTGAAGGAACTCCGGGCAGGGGGAACACTGAAGCTTTCTTT,CASSEGTPGRGNTEAFF
TRBV13,TRBD2,NA,TRBJ2-3,16,TGTGCCAGCCAACCCGGACTAGCTGTACAGTCAGATACGCAGTATTTT,CASQPGLAVQSDTQYF
TRBV4-2,NA,NA,TRBJ1-1,16,TGTGCCAGCAGCCAAGATTTCCGGCCTATGAACACTGAAGCTTTCTTT,CASSQDFRPMNTEAFF
TRBV28,NA,NA,TRBJ1-1,12,TGTGCCAGCAGTCGAGGGGGAACTGAAGCTTTCTTT,CASSRGGTEAFF
TRBV28,NA,NA,TRBJ1-3,11,TGTGCCAGCAGTTTTTGGAACACCATATATTTT,CASSFWNTIYF
TRBV10-2,NA,few,TRBJ1-1,11,TGCGCCAGCAGAGAGGTTGGGGGAGCTTTCTTT,CASREVGGAFF
TRBV7-8,NA,NA,TRBJ1-4,15,TGTGCCAGCAGCTTAGTAGACCTCAGGAGTGAAAAACTGTTTTTT,CASSLVDLRSEKLFF
TRBV6-6,TRBD2,NA,TRBJ2-3,14,TGTGCCAGCAGTCGGACTAGCGGCACAGATACGCAGTATTTT,CASSRTSGTDTQYF
TRBV6-1,NA,NA,TRBJ1-1,13,TGTGCCAGCAGTTCTGGGACCCTGCATCCAGCTTTCTTT,CASSSGTLHPAFF
TRBV15,NA,NA,TRBJ1-5,14,TGTGCCACCAGCAGAGATCGGGCCAATCAGCCCCAGCATTTT,CATSRDRANQPQHF
TRBV9,NA,NA,TRBJ2-6,15,TGTGCCAGCAGCGTAGTCAGGGCTGGGGCCAACGTCCTGACTTTC,CASSVVRAGANVLTF
TRBV5-4,TRBD2,NA,TRBJ2-5,19,TGTGCCAGCAGCTCGGGACTAGGCTTTGAGAGCCTAAAGACGGAGACCCAGTACTTC,CASSSGLGFESLKTETQYF
TRBV20-1,NA,NA,TRBJ1-4,11,TGCAGTGCAAGGATTAATGAAAAACTGTTTTTT,CSARINEKLFF
TRBV10-3,TRBD1,NA,TRBJ1-5,14,TGTGCCATCAGCCCCGACAGGGGCAATCAGCCCCAGCATTTT,CAISPDRGNQPQHF
TRBV10-3,NA,NA,TRBJ1-1,15,TGTGCCATCAGTAGTACAGGGCGATCGAACACTGAAGCTTTCTTT,CAISSTGRSNTEAFF
TRBV30,TRBD2,few,TRBJ2-5,15,TGTGCCTGGAGGTCTAGCGGGGGGGCGGTGAAGACCCAGTACTTC,CAWRSSGGAVKTQYF
TRBV30,TRBD1,NA,TRBJ2-3,15,TGTGCCTGGACCCGATCAGGGGGCAGTAGGGATACGCAGTATTTT,CAWTRSGGSRDTQYF
TRBV10-3,NA,NA,TRBJ2-7,15,TGTGCCATCAGTGATCGGTCAGGGGCTATCTACGAGCAGTACTTC,CAISDRSGAIYEQYF
TRBV19,NA,NA,TRBJ2-3,16,TGTGCCAGTAGTAGATCAGCAGGACCTAGCACAGATACGCAGTATTTT,CASSRSAGPSTDTQYF
TRBV25-1,NA,NA,TRBJ1-2,13,TGTGCCAGCAGTGAATTCCGCGGGGATGGCTACACCTTC,CASSEFRGDGYTF
TRBV7-2,NA,once,TRBJ1-2,15,TGTGCCAGCAGCGAGGGACACTGGGCCTTCTATGGCTACACCTTC,CASSEGHWAFYGYTF
TRBV15,NA,NA,TRBJ2-2,16,TGTGCCACCAGCAGAGATCTCGCAGGGTTCACCGGGGAGCTGTTTTTT,CATSRDLAGFTGELFF
TRBV27,TRBD1,once,TRBJ2-5,14,TGTGCCAGCAGGCCAGGACAGGGGAGGGAGACCCAGTACTTC,CASRPGQGRETQYF
TRBV6-1,NA,NA,TRBJ1-2,13,TGTGCCAGCAGTCTCCAGCCCCCAGGCGGCTACACCTTC,CASSLQPPGGYTF
TRBV29-1,NA,NA,TRBJ2-2,12,TGCAGCGTGCCCCGGGCCACCGGGGAGCTGTTTTTT,CSVPRATGELFF
TRBV10-3,NA,NA,TRBJ1-1,13,TGTGCCATCAGTGGGACGGCGAACACTGAAGCTTTCTTT,CAISGTANTEAFF
TRBV6-4,TRBD2,NA,TRBJ2-3,15,TGTGCCAGCAGTGTTAGCGGGATTCCCGGGGATACGCAGTATTTT,CASSVSGIPGDTQYF
TRBV2,TRBD2,once,TRBJ2-7,17,TGTGCCAGCAGTGAAGCGCTTTGGACTAGCGGTTCCTACGAGCAGTACTTC,CASSEALWTSGSYEQYF
TRBV7-2,TRBD1,NA,TRBJ1-2,13,TGTGCCAGCAGCCCAGGGACAGGGAACGGCTACACCTTC,CASSPGTGNGYTF
TRBV29-1,NA,few,TRBJ2-5,15,TGCAGCGTTGAAGGTCCCCGCAACGAGCAAGAGACCCAGTACTTC,CSVEGPRNEQETQYF
TRBV28,NA,NA,TRBJ2-5,14,TGTGCCAGCAGTTTATCCGGGGGCGCGGAGACCCAGTACTTC,CASSLSGGAETQYF
TRBV4-2,TRBD2,NA,TRBJ2-1,15,TGTGCCAGCAGCCAAGAACTAGCGGGTTACAATGAGCAGTTCTTC,CASSQELAGYNEQFF
TRBV11-2,NA,NA,TRBJ2-7,12,TGTGCCAGCAGCTTACGGACCTACGAGCAGTACTTC,CASSLRTYEQYF
TRBV7-2,NA,NA,TRBJ2-1,11,TGTGCCAGCAGCTTAAGGAATGAGCAGTTCTTC,CASSLRNEQFF
TRBV4-2,TRBD1,NA,TRBJ1-1,14,TGTGCCAGCAGCCAAGATCCCGGACAGGGTGAAGCTTTCTTT,CASSQDPGQGEAFF
TRBV7-8,TRBD1,NA,TRBJ1-1,17,TGTGCCAGCAGCCCAAGGGACAGGGGGGGCATCGACACTGAAGCTTTCTTT,CASSPRDRGGIDTEAFF
TRBV28,NA,medium-sized,TRBJ1-1,15,TGTGCTTCAGGCGGGCGGACAGCCCTGTACACTGAAGCTTTCTTT,CASGGRTALYTEAFF
TRBV7-2,NA,NA,TRBJ1-2,14,TGTGCCAGCAGCTTAGCACCGACAGGCGGTGGCTACACCTTC,CASSLAPTGGGYTF
TRBV5-8,NA,NA,TRBJ2-5,11,TGTGCCAGCAGCTTCCATGAGACCCAGTACTTC,CASSFHETQYF
TRBV5-1,TRBD1,NA,TRBJ1-3,13,TGCGCCAGCAGCAGGGACAGAGGAAACACCATATATTTT,CASSRDRGNTIYF
TRBV10-3,NA,NA,TRBJ2-5,15,TGTGCCATCAGTGAGTCGGGACGGAGCCAAGAGACCCAGTACTTC,CAISESGRSQETQYF
TRBV7-2,TRBD1,once,TRBJ2-3,14,TGTGCCAGCAGCTCCGCCGGGACAGGTGAGACGCAGTATTTT,CASSSAGTGETQYF